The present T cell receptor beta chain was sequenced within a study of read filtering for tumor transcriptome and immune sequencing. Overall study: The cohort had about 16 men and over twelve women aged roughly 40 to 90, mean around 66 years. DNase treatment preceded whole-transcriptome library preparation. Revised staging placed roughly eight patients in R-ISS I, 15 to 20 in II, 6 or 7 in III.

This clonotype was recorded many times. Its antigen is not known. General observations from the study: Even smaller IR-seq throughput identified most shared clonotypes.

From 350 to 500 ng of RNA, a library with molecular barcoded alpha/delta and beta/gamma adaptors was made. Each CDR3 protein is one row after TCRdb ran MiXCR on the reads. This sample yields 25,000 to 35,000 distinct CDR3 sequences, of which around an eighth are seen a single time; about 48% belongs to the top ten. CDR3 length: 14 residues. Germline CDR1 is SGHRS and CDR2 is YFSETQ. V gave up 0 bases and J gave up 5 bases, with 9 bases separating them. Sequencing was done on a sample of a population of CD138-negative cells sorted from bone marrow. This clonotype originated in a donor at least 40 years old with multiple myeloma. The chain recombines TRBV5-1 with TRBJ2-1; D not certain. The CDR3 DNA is TGCGCCAGCAGCTTGGCCTCAAACCACAATGAGCAGTTCTTC. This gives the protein CASSLASNHNEQFF.